The clone carrying this TCR beta chain was recorded many times. The data were produced by immunoSEQ multiplex PCR, yet TCRdb's version contains in-frame clones alone and is incomplete. Here the sample spans some 140,000 clones, 60% to 80% being singletons. The sample originates from a study of blood T cell repertoires in COVID-19. V gave up 4 bases and J gave up 1 base; unmatched junction bases: 6. This CDR3 is built from 16 residues. Germline CDR1 reads LNHDA; CDR2 reads SQIVND (reference sequence). The TCR originated in a man between 60 and 75 years old who had recovered from COVID-19. The sequenced material came from peripheral blood. This sequence joins TRBV19 and TRBJ2-2; 7 bases align to TRBD1. The CDR3 DNA is TGTGCCAGTAGTACCGGACAGGTCCTGAACACCGGGGAGCTGTTTTTT. Translation: CASSTGQVLNTGELFF.